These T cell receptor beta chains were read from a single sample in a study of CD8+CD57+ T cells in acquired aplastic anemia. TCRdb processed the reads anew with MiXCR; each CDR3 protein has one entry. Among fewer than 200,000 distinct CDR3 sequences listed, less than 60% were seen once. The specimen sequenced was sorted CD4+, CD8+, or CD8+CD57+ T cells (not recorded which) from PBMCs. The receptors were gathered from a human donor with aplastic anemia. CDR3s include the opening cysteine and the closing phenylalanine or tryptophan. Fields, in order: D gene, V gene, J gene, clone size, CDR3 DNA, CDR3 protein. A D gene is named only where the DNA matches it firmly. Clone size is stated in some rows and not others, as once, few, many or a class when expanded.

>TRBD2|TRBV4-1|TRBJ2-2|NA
TGCGCCAGCAGCCCGGGACTAGCGATAAACACCGGGGAGCTGTTTTTT
CASSPGLAINTGELFF
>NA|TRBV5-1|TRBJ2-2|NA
TGCGCCAGCAGCTTGAGCGGGACAGTTAACACCGGGGAGCTGTTTTTT
CASSLSGTVNTGELFF
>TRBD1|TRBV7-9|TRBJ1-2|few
TGTGCCAGCAGCTTGGGACAGGACTATGGCTACACCTTC
CASSLGQDYGYTF
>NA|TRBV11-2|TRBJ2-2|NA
TGTGCCAGCAGCTTAAGGTTTGGGGGAGTGGAGGCCGGGGAGCTGTTTTTT
CASSLRFGGVEAGELFF
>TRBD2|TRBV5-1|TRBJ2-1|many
TGCGCCAGCAGCCCCCTACTAGCGGGAGTAAAGGATGAGCAGTTCTTC
CASSPLLAGVKDEQFF
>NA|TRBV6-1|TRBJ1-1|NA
TGTGCCAGCAGTGGCGGGCGCAGGAGCAACCTCATGAACACTGAAGCTTTCTTT
CASSGGRRSNLMNTEAFF
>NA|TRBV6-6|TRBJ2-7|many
TGTGCCAGCAGTTACAATCCCCTAGCGCCCACCTACGAGCAGTACTTC
CASSYNPLAPTYEQYF
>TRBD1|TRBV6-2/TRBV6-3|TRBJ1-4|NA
TGTGCCAGCAGTCACGGGATAAAGCCGGGACAGGACAATGAAAAACTGTTTTTT
CASSHGIKPGQDNEKLFF
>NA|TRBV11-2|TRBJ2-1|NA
TGTGCCAGCAGCCGTGGGGGTTTGGACTACAATGAGCAGTTCTTC
CASSRGGLDYNEQFF
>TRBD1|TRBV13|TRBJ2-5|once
TGTGCCAGCAGTCCCACCCGGGACAGGACGGAGACCCAGTACTTC
CASSPTRDRTETQYF
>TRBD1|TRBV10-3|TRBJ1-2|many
TGTGCCATCAGTGGCAAAGGGACAGGGGCTGGCTACACCTTC
CAISGKGTGAGYTF
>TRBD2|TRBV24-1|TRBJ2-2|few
TGTGCCACCAGTGATTTGCCGACTAGCGGGACCGGGGAGCTGTTTTTT
CATSDLPTSGTGELFF
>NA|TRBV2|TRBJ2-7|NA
TGTGCCAGCAGACCCGGGACAAGCAATGAGCAGTACTTC
CASRPGTSNEQYF
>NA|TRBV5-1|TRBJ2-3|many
TGCGCCAGCAGCTTGTGGGGCGGGGGCACAGATACGCAGTATTTT
CASSLWGGGTDTQYF
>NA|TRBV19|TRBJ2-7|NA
TGTGCCAGTAGCACCCTCGAAGGGGTCTCCTACGAGCAGTACTTC
CASSTLEGVSYEQYF